The clone carrying this T cell receptor beta chain was seen only a few times. This CDR3 is 18 amino acids long. CDR1 is LGHNA and CDR2 is YNFKEQ in the germline V gene. J was trimmed by 2 bases and V by 1 base; bases with no gene match: 7. The sample belongs to a study of blood T cells in healthy people across ages. PCR was performed a second time for 7 to 11 cycles using a sample-barcoded 5' primer and a J-beta primer mix. TCRdb reprocessed the 5' RACE reads with MiXCR, giving one entry per CDR3 protein. The sample holds some 1.8 million distinct CDR3 sequences, 39% seen once. The receptor was isolated from a human donor in good health. The sample was blood. The V gene is TRBV4-2, the J gene TRBJ2-1; 11 bases align to TRBD2. CDR3 in DNA: TGTGCCAGCAGCCAAGCCAGATATAGCGGGGGGGCCTACAATGAGCAGTTCTTC. The encoded protein is CASSQARYSGGAYNEQFF.